This T cell receptor beta chain was observed in a study of T cells in tumors after PD-1 blockade. Turning to the study itself: Patients had no prior checkpoint blockade, systemic immunosuppressants, or anti-cancer therapy within 4 weeks. Either cemiplimab 350 mg every 2 weeks or pembrolizumab 200 mg every 3 weeks was given. Mean per blood sample: 90,000 to 120,000 templates (about 24,000-257,772), 36,536 unique clonotypes.

The table came from immunoSEQ multiplex PCR; TCRdb's copy has only in-frame clones and leaves some out. This table has approximately 59,000 clones, about four fifths appearing once. General study findings and limits: Peripheral recruitment is suggested, as some novel exhausted tumor clones were in pre-treatment blood.

This clone was counted between two and nine times. Its target is not known. This clonotype was obtained from a human donor with basal cell carcinoma. The sequencing used PBMCs, collected before anti-PD-1 treatment.

The CDR3 protein is CASSGETVATNEKLFF. CDR3 nucleotides: TGTGCCAGCAGCGGGGAGACGGTAGCAACTAATGAAAAACTGTTTTTT. The rearrangement links TRBV7-8 to TRBJ1-4; D not resolved. V was clipped by 5 bases and J by 0 bases, with 13 bases between them. CDR1 SGHVS and CDR2 FQNEAQ come from the germline V gene. The CDR3 has 16 amino acids.